Presented here are 29 T cell receptor beta chains from one specimen sequenced in a study of cytomegalovirus exposure and HLA in healthy donors. The PCR was carried out with 60 Vbeta primers and 13 Jbeta primers. Clones were sequenced by immunoSEQ multiplex PCR, and TCRdb holds only the in-frame ones, with some missing. The sample consists of around 170,000 clones, 84% of them appearing once. Material for sequencing was PBMCs. All receptors come from a woman aged 45-65 years in good health and CMV-seropositive.

A single count supports this clone. V is TRBV6-6 and J is TRBJ1-1; 9 positions match TRBD1. Germline lookup yields CDR1 MNHNY and CDR2 SVGAGI (reference sequence). The CDR3 covers 14 residues. Trimming cost V 5 bases and J 7 bases; bases outside gene matches: 8. In nucleotides, the CDR3 is TGTGCCAGCAGTCCCCGGACAGGGGAAGATGAAGCTTTCTTT. It codes for CASSPRTGEDEAFF.

Details on this clone: Other DNA variants within this sample encode the same CDR3. The chain recombines TRBV2 with TRBJ1-5, with 7 bases that match TRBD1. This CDR3 has 16 residues. V shed 5 bases and J 1 base; nucleotides not matched to a gene: 8. The germline V gene has CDR1 SNHLY and CDR2 FYNNEI. CDR3 amino acids: CASSPDRVRSNQPQHF. For the CDR3, the DNA is TGTGCCAGCAGTCCAGACAGGGTCAGGAGCAATCAGCCCCAGCATTTT.

The genes are TRBV11-2 and TRBJ2-7, with TRBD1 matching over 7 bases. The CDR3 has 13 residues. V gave up 5 bases and J gave up 3 bases; unmatched junction bases: 4. In germline, CDR1 is SGHAT, CDR2 FQNNGV. As DNA, the CDR3 is TGTGCCAGCAGCGCCGCAGGGGGCTACGAGCAGTACTTC. This codes for CASSAAGGYEQYF.

The V and J genes are TRBV18 and TRBJ1-6; D gene ambiguous. V lost 5 bases, J lost 1 base, and 12 bases lay in between. The CDR3 covers 16 residues. The germline V gene encodes CDR1 KGHSH and CDR2 LQKENI. This CDR3 reads CASSTLQSSYNSPLHF. Here the CDR3 DNA reads TGTGCCAGCTCAACCCTACAGAGTTCCTATAATTCACCCCTCCACTTT.

V and J are TRBV6-5 and TRBJ1-1; D not resolved. The CDR3 totals 14 residues. In germline, CDR1 is MNHEY, CDR2 SVGAGI. V lost 2 bases to trimming and J lost 2 bases, with 9 bases between them. The CDR3: CASSYGRVNTEAFF. The CDR3 DNA follows: TGTGCCAGCAGTTACGGGAGGGTAAACACTGAAGCTTTCTTT.

This rearrangement joins TRBV15 to TRBJ2-5; 9 bases fit TRBD2. The J segment lost 4 bases and the V segment lost 0 bases, leaving 15 bases of the junction unmatched. CDR1 is LNHNV, CDR2 YYDKDF, per germline (reference sequence). The CDR3 is 19 amino acids. CDR3 loop: CATSRDLGGGGGVGETQYF. The CDR3 DNA follows: TGTGCCACCAGCAGAGATCTCGGAGGGGGCGGGGGGGTTGGAGAGACCCAGTACTTC.

V is TRBV5-4 and J is TRBJ2-3; D is possibly TRBD2 (7 bases). Trimming removed 1 base at V and 3 bases at J, with 12 bases between. The germline CDR1 and CDR2 sequences are SGHNT and YYREEE (reference sequence). CDR3 length: 15 residues. This CDR3 is CASSLRGGSTDTQYF. The CDR3, as DNA: TGTGCCAGCAGCTTGAGGGGGGGGAGTACAGATACGCAGTATTTT.

The genes are TRBV9 and TRBJ1-2, with 7 nucleotides matching TRBD1. V trimming: 4 bases; J trimming: 7 bases; junction bases outside the gene matches: 16. Germline CDR1 is SGDLS and CDR2 is YYNGEE. This CDR3 has 16 amino acids. CDR3 bases: TGTGCCAGCAGCCCCGGGGGGGGCAGGGGGTACTGTGGCTACACCTTC. This translates into CASSPGGGRGYCGYTF.

This chain links TRBV30 with TRBJ1-4; D might be TRBD1 (6 bases). This CDR3 has 14 residues. V gave up 2 bases and J gave up 3 bases, with 10 bases separating them. CDR1 is GTSNPN, CDR2 SVGIG, per germline (reference sequence). CDR3: CAWSRGSSNEKLFF. CDR3 nucleotides: TGTGCCTGGAGTAGGGGGAGTTCTAATGAAAAACTGTTTTTT.

This chain links TRBV7-2 with TRBJ1-4, with TRBD1 identical over 10 bases. This CDR3 is 14 amino acids long. The V gene end was trimmed by 4 bases and the J gene end by 5 bases; junction bases not matched to a gene: 1. Germline V gene sequence: CDR1 SGHTA, CDR2 FQGNSA. CDR3 loop: CASSWTGGNEKLFF. CDR3 DNA: TGTGCCAGCAGCTGGACAGGGGGAAATGAAAAACTGTTTTTT.

The chain carries TRBV11-2 and TRBJ2-2, with 8 nucleotides matching TRBD1. Germline lookup yields CDR1 SGHAT and CDR2 FQNNGV. J was trimmed by 5 bases and V by 4 bases; bases with no gene match: 3. This CDR3 is built from 14 residues. CDR3 protein: CASSSTGGTGELFF. In DNA form, the CDR3 reads TGTGCCAGCAGCTCCACAGGGGGTACCGGGGAGCTGTTTTTT.

This clone was detected only once. The chain links TRBV6-5 to TRBJ2-7; maybe TRBD1 (5 bases). Germline-derived CDR1 and CDR2 are MNHEY and SVGAGI. V dropped 5 bases and J dropped 0 bases, with 8 bases sitting between them. The CDR3 sequence is 13 residues long. In nucleotides, the CDR3 is TGTGCCAGCAGTACAGGTAGCTCCTACGAGCAGTACTTC. It translates to CASSTGSSYEQYF.

In the case of this clone: Compared with germline, one end of the junction differs, possibly owing to a read error. The rearrangement joins TRBV7-7 to TRBJ2-7; D is undetermined. CDR1 is SSHAT, CDR2 FNYEAQ, per germline (reference sequence). CDR3 length: 13 amino acids. Here the CDR3 reads CASSFSYEDEQYF. Here the CDR3 DNA reads TGTGCTAGCAGCTTCTCGTACGAGGACGAGCAGTACTTC. The complete variable domain, with remaining parts taken from reference TRBV7-7 and TRBJ2-7, reads GAGVSQSPRYKVTKRGQDVTLRCDPISSHATLYWYQQALGQGPEFLTYFNYEAQPDKSGLPSDRFSAERPEGSISTLTIQRTEQRDSAMYRCASSFSYEDEQYFGPGTRLTVT.

The chain combines TRBV19 with TRBJ2-1; 10 bases align to TRBD1. The V gene end was trimmed by 7 bases and the J gene end by 7 bases; junction bases not matched to a gene: 10. The CDR3 loop spans 15 amino acids. Looked up from germline, CDR1 is LNHDA and CDR2 is SQIVND (reference sequence). CDR3 sequence: CASISTGQGTNEQFF. CDR3 DNA sequence: TGTGCCAGTATAAGCACGGGACAGGGGACGAATGAGCAGTTCTTC.

The J gene is TRBJ2-7, the V gene TRBV2; the D gene is possibly TRBD1 (5 bases). Germline CDR1 is SNHLY and CDR2 is FYNNEI. Trimming stripped 5 bases from V and 0 bases from J, with 23 bases between. The CDR3 consists of 18 residues. The CDR3, as DNA: TGTGCCAGCAGTCACCTTCAGAAGGGGCAGGTAGGCTCCTACGAGCAGTACTTC. Residues: CASSHLQKGQVGSYEQYF.

The V and J genes are TRBV6-5 and TRBJ2-7; 7 bases match TRBD2. The trim removed 8 bases at V and 3 bases at J, leaving 10 bases unmatched. Germline loops: CDR1 MNHEY, CDR2 SVGAGI. There are 14 residues in the CDR3. CDR3 nucleotide sequence: TGTGCCAGCTCCAGCGGGGTTGGCGGCTACGAGCAGTACTTC. Translating it yields CASSSGVGGYEQYF.

This clone was detected a few times. The chain employs TRBV5-1 and TRBJ2-7; 10 bases match TRBD2. V gave up 2 bases and J gave up 2 bases; unmatched junction bases: 4. This CDR3 region has 15 residues. CDR1 and CDR2 (germline): SGHRS, YFSETQ. Here the CDR3 reads CASSFTSGATYEQYF. The CDR3 DNA reads TGCGCCAGCAGCTTCACTAGCGGGGCAACCTACGAGCAGTACTTC. Full variable domain (remainder filled in from reference TRBV5-1 and TRBJ2-7): KAGVTQTPRYLIKTRGQQVTLSCSPISGHRSVSWYQQTPGQGLQFLFEYFSETQRNKGNFPGRFSGRQFSNSRSEMNVSTLELGDSALYLCASSFTSGATYEQYFGPGTRLTVT.

The chain couples TRBV10-3 to TRBJ1-6; D gene unclear. CDR1 and CDR2 (germline): ENHRY, SYGVKD. V lost 6 bases and J lost 8, with 8 bases in between. There are 12 residues in the CDR3. The CDR3 coding sequence is TGTGCCATCAGGGGCTCTGATTCACCCCTCCACTTT. Its translation: CAIRGSDSPLHF.

The rearrangement links TRBV15 to TRBJ2-2; a weak D match, TRBD2 (6 bases). The CDR3 totals 14 residues. Deletions cut 1 base from V and 6 bases from J, with 9 bases between. Looked up from germline, CDR1 is LNHNV and CDR2 is YYDKDF (reference sequence). The CDR3 coding sequence is TGTGCCACCAGCAGAGGCGGGGTCGCCGGGGAGCTGTTTTTT. It encodes CATSRGGVAGELFF.

The chain uses TRBV7-3 and TRBJ2-5; TRBD2 agrees at 9 bases. J lost 6 bases, V lost 0 bases, and 5 bases had no gene match. Germline-derived CDR1 and CDR2 are SGHTA and FQGTGA. This CDR3 spans 15 amino acids. CDR3 protein: CASSLTPTSGKTQYF. The DNA of the CDR3 is TGTGCCAGCAGCTTAACCCCGACTAGCGGAAAGACCCAGTACTTC.

The chain is built from TRBV30 and TRBJ1-6; D remains unclear. CDR3 length: 13 amino acids. V lost 3 bases and J 8 bases, leaving 11 bases between the germline ends. CDR1 is GTSNPN and CDR2 is SVGIG in the germline V gene (reference sequence). CDR3 DNA sequence: TGTGCCTGGAGGGAGAGGGATGATTCACCCCTCCACTTT. Translating it yields CAWRERDDSPLHF.

This chain links TRBV28 with TRBJ1-6; 9 positions agree with TRBD1. The CDR3 covers 16 residues. The germline gives CDR1 MDHEN, CDR2 SYDVKM. Trimming removed 1 base from V and 6 bases from J; junction bases left unmatched: 4. This CDR3 is CASSLFTGQGNSPLHF. CDR3 in DNA: TGTGCCAGCAGTTTATTTACGGGACAGGGTAATTCACCCCTCCACTTT.

This sequence joins TRBV7-9 and TRBJ2-3; D possibly corresponds to TRBD2 (5 bases). Germline CDR1 SEHNR, CDR2 FQNEAQ (reference sequence). Trimming shortened V by 3 bases and J by 1 base, and 8 bases separated the two germline ends. The CDR3 consists of 14 residues. The CDR3 region has the DNA TGTGCCAGCAGCTTGGCGGGTGGCACAGATACGCAGTATTTT. Its translation: CASSLAGGTDTQYF.

The V gene is TRBV23-1, the J gene TRBJ1-1, with 8 bases identical to TRBD1. TRBV23-1 is noted as an ORF with a role that remains uncertain. There are 14 residues in the CDR3. V shed 3 bases and J 4 bases; nucleotides not matched to a gene: 4. DNA of the CDR3: TGCGCCAGCAGTCAGCCGGGACAGGTCACTGAAGCTTTCTTT. It specifies CASSQPGQVTEAFF.

The chain joins TRBV4-1 to TRBJ1-4; D is possibly TRBD1 (5 bases). CDR3 size: 15 residues. Germline-derived CDR1 and CDR2 are MGHRA and YSYEKL. Trimming left V 1 base short and J 7 bases short, with 13 bases between. In DNA, the CDR3 is TGCGCCAGCAGCCAAGGACTGGGGCGCAGTGAAAAACTGTTTTTT. Amino acid sequence: CASSQGLGRSEKLFF.

The chain is built from TRBV2 and TRBJ2-5; 11 bases match TRBD2. Judging by the DNA end, TRBJ2-7 fits better; the J call may be wrong. Germline CDR1 is SNHLY and CDR2 is FYNNEI. The CDR3 extends over 15 amino acids. CDR3 coding DNA: TGTGCCAGCAGTTGGGGGACTAGCGGATCCTACGAGCAGTACTTC. Amino acids: CASSWGTSGSYEQYF.

V and J are TRBV10-3 and TRBJ2-1; the D gene is possibly TRBD1 (6 bases). V was cut by 9 bases and J by 6 bases, with 12 bases left in between. Germline lookup yields CDR1 ENHRY and CDR2 SYGVKD. The CDR3 loop spans 12 amino acids. This CDR3 reads CAIGQRFNEQFF. DNA of the CDR3: TGTGCCATTGGACAGCGTTTCAATGAGCAGTTCTTC.

The V call is TRBV9, the J call TRBJ2-2; 8 nucleotides align to TRBD2. Germline CDR1 reads SGDLS; CDR2 reads YYNGEE. J was trimmed by 4 bases and V by 3 bases; bases with no gene match: 5. The CDR3 runs 15 residues. The CDR3 loop reads CASSGAGGATGELFF. The CDR3 coding sequence is TGTGCCAGCAGCGGAGCCGGGGGGGCCACCGGGGAGCTGTTTTTT.

There are a few counts of this clone. This chain joins TRBV9 and TRBJ2-3; 7 bases are a match to TRBD1. The germline V gene encodes CDR1 SGDLS and CDR2 YYNGEE. After removal of 4 bases from V and 2 bases from J, the junction contained 7 bases not matched to a gene. This CDR3 is built from 15 residues. The DNA of the CDR3 is TGTGCCAGCAGCAGCCGGGACAGACTCACAGATACGCAGTATTTT. Its protein product is CASSSRDRLTDTQYF.